This is a list of T cell receptor beta chains from one sample in a study of PD-1 blockade in classical Hodgkin lymphoma. Libraries were prepared by immunoSEQ multiplex PCR; TCRdb keeps only in-frame clonotypes and omits some of them. The sample records 120,000 to 150,000 clones, approximately 80% being singletons. The starting material was peripheral blood mononuclear cells (PBMCs), obtained before the second cycle of nivolumab. The source is a human donor with classical Hodgkin lymphoma. Each CDR3 is given with its conserved first and last residue. The order of the fields is V gene, J gene, clone size, D gene, CDR3 DNA, CDR3 protein. A D gene is named only where the DNA matches it firmly. Only some rows state a clone size, as once, few, many or a class for expanded clones.

V gene: TRBV9; J gene: TRBJ2-1; clone size: NA; D gene: TRBD2; CDR3 DNA: TGTGCCAGCAGCGTAACAACTAGCGGGGGGAACAATGAGCAGTTCTTC; CDR3 protein: CASSVTTSGGNNEQFF
V gene: TRBV6-5; J gene: TRBJ2-1; clone size: NA; D gene: NA; CDR3 DNA: TGTGCCAGCAGCTCGGGGGCTTTTGGTGAGCAGTTCTTC; CDR3 protein: CASSSGAFGEQFF
V gene: TRBV27; J gene: TRBJ2-7; clone size: many; D gene: TRBD2; CDR3 DNA: TGTGCCAGCAGTTCCCCGGGACTAGCGGGGACCTACGAGCAGTACTTC; CDR3 protein: CASSSPGLAGTYEQYF
V gene: TRBV27; J gene: TRBJ2-2; clone size: NA; D gene: TRBD2; CDR3 DNA: TGTGCCAGCAGTTACAGCGGGGGGAGGACCGGGGAGCTGTTTTTT; CDR3 protein: CASSYSGGRTGELFF
V gene: TRBV6-5; J gene: TRBJ1-5; clone size: NA; D gene: NA; CDR3 DNA: TGTGCCAGCAGGAGGTGGCCGAATCAGCCCCAGCATTTT; CDR3 protein: CASRRWPNQPQHF
V gene: TRBV5-4; J gene: TRBJ2-3; clone size: NA; D gene: NA; CDR3 DNA: TGTGCCAGCAGCTTGGTTCAAACTAGCACAGATACGCAGTATTTT; CDR3 protein: CASSLVQTSTDTQYF
V gene: TRBV7-9; J gene: TRBJ2-7; clone size: NA; D gene: TRBD1; CDR3 DNA: TGTGCCAGCAGCTCGCAGAGGGGGCCAGGTAGCTCCTACGAGCAGTACTTC; CDR3 protein: CASSSQRGPGSSYEQYF
V gene: TRBV18; J gene: TRBJ2-3; clone size: once; D gene: NA; CDR3 DNA: TGTGCCAGCTCACCGGTGCGGACCACAGATACGCAGTATTTT; CDR3 protein: CASSPVRTTDTQYF
V gene: TRBV18; J gene: TRBJ1-4; clone size: few; D gene: NA; CDR3 DNA: TGTGCCAGCTCACATAGGCCCGCAGGGGCAACTAATGAAAAACTGTTTTTT; CDR3 protein: CASSHRPAGATNEKLFF
V gene: TRBV5-1; J gene: TRBJ2-1; clone size: NA; D gene: TRBD2; CDR3 DNA: TGCGCCAGCAGCTTGGGTGGGGGGGTTGCCTACAATGAGCAGTTCTTC; CDR3 protein: CASSLGGGVAYNEQFF
V gene: TRBV6-5; J gene: TRBJ1-2; clone size: NA; D gene: TRBD1; CDR3 DNA: TGTGCCAGCAGGACTACAGGGGGCTATGGCTACACCTTC; CDR3 protein: CASRTTGGYGYTF
V gene: TRBV2; J gene: TRBJ2-7; clone size: few; D gene: TRBD1; CDR3 DNA: TGTGCCAGCAGTGAACAGACAGGGGGCTATTACGAGCAGTACTTC; CDR3 protein: CASSEQTGGYYEQYF
V gene: TRBV7-9; J gene: TRBJ1-3; clone size: once; D gene: TRBD1; CDR3 DNA: TGTGCCAACGACGACAGGGGGCAACGTGGAAACACCATATATTTT; CDR3 protein: CANDDRGQRGNTIYF
V gene: TRBV28; J gene: TRBJ2-7; clone size: NA; D gene: TRBD1; CDR3 DNA: TGTGCCAGCAGTTTTAGATATGGGACAGCCTACGAGCAGTACTTC; CDR3 protein: CASSFRYGTAYEQYF
V gene: TRBV4-2; J gene: TRBJ2-1; clone size: NA; D gene: NA; CDR3 DNA: TGTGCCAGCAGCCAAGATTCAGCGTGGGGTTTTAATGAGCAGTTCTTC; CDR3 protein: CASSQDSAWGFNEQFF
V gene: TRBV6-5; J gene: TRBJ2-7; clone size: few; D gene: NA; CDR3 DNA: TGTGCCAGCAGTTACTCGGCACCTCATACCTACGAGCAGTACTTC; CDR3 protein: CASSYSAPHTYEQYF
V gene: TRBV28; J gene: TRBJ2-7; clone size: NA; D gene: TRBD1; CDR3 DNA: TGTGCCAGCAGTTCCCATGAGGGGGCATCGTACGAGCAGTACTTC; CDR3 protein: CASSSHEGASYEQYF
V gene: TRBV15; J gene: TRBJ1-1; clone size: NA; D gene: TRBD1; CDR3 DNA: TGTGCCACCAGCAGAGATACCCCTGACAGGGGTGACACTGAAGCTTTCTTT; CDR3 protein: CATSRDTPDRGDTEAFF
V gene: TRBV30; J gene: TRBJ2-2; clone size: NA; D gene: NA; CDR3 DNA: TGTGCCTGGGATCGGGGGGCGAGACCCACCGGGGAGCTGTTTTTT; CDR3 protein: CAWDRGARPTGELFF
V gene: TRBV6-1; J gene: TRBJ1-2; clone size: NA; D gene: NA; CDR3 DNA: TGTGCCAGCAGTGAAGGGACTTATGGCTACACCTTC; CDR3 protein: CASSEGTYGYTF
V gene: TRBV7-6; J gene: TRBJ2-2; clone size: NA; D gene: NA; CDR3 DNA: TGTGCCAGCACCCCCGATTTGTCAACCGGGGAGCTGTTTTTT; CDR3 protein: CASTPDLSTGELFF
V gene: TRBV5-1; J gene: TRBJ1-2; clone size: NA; D gene: NA; CDR3 DNA: TGCGCCAGCAGCCCCATGGACCTGGCGACTCGCTACACCTTC; CDR3 protein: CASSPMDLATRYTF
V gene: TRBV18; J gene: TRBJ1-1; clone size: NA; D gene: NA; CDR3 DNA: TGTGCCAGCTCACCTCTGGGTATTGGGACTGAAGCTTTCTTT; CDR3 protein: CASSPLGIGTEAFF
V gene: TRBV6-5; J gene: TRBJ1-1; clone size: NA; D gene: NA; CDR3 DNA: TGTGCCAGCAGTTACGAAGGTATGTCGAACACTGAAGCTTTCTTT; CDR3 protein: CASSYEGMSNTEAFF
V gene: TRBV28; J gene: TRBJ1-2; clone size: NA; D gene: TRBD1; CDR3 DNA: TGTGCCAGCAGTTTTATATCTGGGACAGGGTCCTTCTTC; CDR3 protein: CASSFISGTGSFF
V gene: TRBV5-1; J gene: TRBJ1-1; clone size: NA; D gene: NA; CDR3 DNA: TGCGCCAGCAGCTTAGGAGTGAACACTGAAGCTTTCTTT; CDR3 protein: CASSLGVNTEAFF
V gene: TRBV19; J gene: TRBJ1-2; clone size: NA; D gene: NA; CDR3 DNA: TGTGCCAGCCTAACCACAGACAGCGGCTACACCTTC; CDR3 protein: CASLTTDSGYTF
V gene: TRBV7-2; J gene: TRBJ2-2; clone size: NA; D gene: NA; CDR3 DNA: TGTGCCAGCAGACGGAACACCGGGGAGCTGTTTTTT; CDR3 protein: CASRRNTGELFF
V gene: TRBV27; J gene: TRBJ1-2; clone size: NA; D gene: NA; CDR3 DNA: TGTGCCAGCAGGACACTGACAGTCTACCAGGGGTCCTATGGCTACACCTTC; CDR3 protein: CASRTLTVYQGSYGYTF
V gene: TRBV19; J gene: TRBJ1-5; clone size: NA; D gene: NA; CDR3 DNA: TGTGCCAGTACGGCGGTTTCTCAGCCCCAGCATTTT; CDR3 protein: CASTAVSQPQHF
V gene: TRBV27; J gene: TRBJ1-5; clone size: few; D gene: NA; CDR3 DNA: TGTGCCAGCAAAAGACCAGGGAATCAGCCCCAGCATTTT; CDR3 protein: CASKRPGNQPQHF
V gene: TRBV7-2; J gene: TRBJ2-3; clone size: NA; D gene: TRBD2; CDR3 DNA: TGTGCCAGCAGCCGCGGACTAGCGGGAGGGACCACGCAGTATTTT; CDR3 protein: CASSRGLAGGTTQYF
V gene: TRBV6-1; J gene: TRBJ1-5; clone size: NA; D gene: NA; CDR3 DNA: TGTGCCAGCAGTGAAAGGAGGGGGGCCCCCAGGGATCAGCCCCAGCATTTT; CDR3 protein: CASSERRGAPRDQPQHF
V gene: TRBV28; J gene: TRBJ1-2; clone size: NA; D gene: NA; CDR3 DNA: TGTGCCAGCAGTTCTTTGTCTGGCTACACCTTC; CDR3 protein: CASSSLSGYTF
V gene: TRBV5-4; J gene: TRBJ2-7; clone size: NA; D gene: NA; CDR3 DNA: TGTGCCAGCAGCTTGACAGTCCATTCGGCGGACGAGCAGTACTTC; CDR3 protein: CASSLTVHSADEQYF
V gene: TRBV9; J gene: TRBJ1-1; clone size: few; D gene: NA; CDR3 DNA: TGTGCCAGCAATCCGTTAGGGGAAGCTGAAGCTTTCTTT; CDR3 protein: CASNPLGEAEAFF